The T cell receptor beta chain described here comes from a study of T cells in Graves' hyperthyroidism and ophthalmopathy. CDR1 DFQATT and CDR2 SNEGSKA come from the germline V gene (reference sequence). Trimming shortened V by 3 bases and J by 3 bases, and 8 bases separated the two germline ends. This CDR3 has 12 amino acids. In this sample, this clonotype turned up a few times. Its antigen is not known. Study conclusions and caveats: A 13 V-J model separated ophthalmopathy from stable hyperthyroidism. Most clonotypes expanded in the thyroid (above 0.001) were also present in blood. For ophthalmopathy, model prediction preceded onset by a median 6.5 months.

RNA transcripts yielded amplified TCR beta CDR3 regions. The TCR CDR3 was amplified in a first-round RT-PCR using the HTBI primer set. Via MiXCR, TCRdb re-called the multiplex PCR reads, giving one row per CDR3 protein. The sample has fewer than 500,000 distinct CDR3 sequences, roughly 14% seen once. Every diagnosis used clinical symptoms, serum thyroxine and TRAb, thyroid ultrasound and orbital computed tomography. The TCR comes from a young man with Graves' ophthalmopathy. The chain employs TRBV20-1 and TRBJ1-1, with TRBD1 as a possible D gene (5 bases). What was sequenced was blood. The CDR3 DNA follows: TGCAGTGCTAGGAGCAGGGACACTGAAGCTTTCTTT. Translation gives CSARSRDTEAFF.